Listed below are T cell receptor beta chains from one sample, sequenced in a study of shared clonotypes between healthy human individuals. Assay: immunoSEQ multiplex PCR; the TCRdb copy retains only in-frame clones and omits some. Among fewer than 1 million clones listed, just over 95% were seen once. The specimen was naive CD8+ T cells sorted from blood. Every receptor here comes from a man aged 30 to 39 in good health. CDR3s include the opening cysteine and the closing phenylalanine or tryptophan. A D gene is named only where the DNA matches it firmly. Expanded clones get a size class; other rows say once, few or many, or leave the size out.

d_call j_call v_call clone_size cdr3_nt cdr3_aa
TRBD2 TRBJ2-1 TRBV7-2 - TGTGCCAGCAGCTTACTAGCGGGGAGTCGCCCCTACAATGAGCAGTTCTTC CASSLLAGSRPYNEQFF
TRBD2 TRBJ2-7 TRBV28 - TGTGCCAGCACCTCAACAGCTCGAGGGAGGGAGGGCCCCTACGAGCAGTACTTC CASTSTARGREGPYEQYF
TRBD2 TRBJ2-1 TRBV15 - TGTGCCACGTCGGGACTAGCGGGAGCGGATGAGCAGTTCTTC CATSGLAGADEQFF
- TRBJ1-4 TRBV5-8 - TGTGCCAGCGGACAAGGCAGGGCGTATGCAACTAATGAAAAACTGTTTTTT CASGQGRAYATNEKLFF
- TRBJ2-5 TRBV4-1 once TGCGCCAGCAGCCAAGAGATCGGGGCTGGTCGGGAGACCCAGTACTTC CASSQEIGAGRETQYF
- TRBJ2-1 TRBV4-3 - TGCGCCAGCAGCCAAGTATTGGGGGGAGTCAATGAGCAGTTCTTC CASSQVLGGVNEQFF
- TRBJ1-1 TRBV27 - TGTGCCAGCAGTTTAATGGGGGCTGACACTGAAGCTTTCTTT CASSLMGADTEAFF
- TRBJ1-5 TRBV2 - TGTGCCAGCAAGGTGTGGGGGATGGGCAATCAGCCCCAGCATTTT CASKVWGMGNQPQHF
- TRBJ2-7 TRBV2 - TGTGCCAGCAGTTACCTCACAGGGATTTCCTACGAGCAGTACTTC CASSYLTGISYEQYF
TRBD2 TRBJ2-1 TRBV28 - TGTGCCAGCAGTTTAGAATTAGCGGGGTTCAATGAGCAGTTCTTC CASSLELAGFNEQFF
- TRBJ2-7 TRBV4-1 few TGCGCCAGCAGCCCCTCCGTAGGTCCCAAATATCAGTACTTC CASSPSVGPKYQYF
TRBD2 TRBJ2-1 TRBV7-9 - TGTGCCAGCAGCATAGCGGGAGGCAGCTACAATGAGCAGTTCTTC CASSIAGGSYNEQFF
- TRBJ2-6 TRBV10-3 - TGTGCCATCAGTGAGTCGATCGGGGCAGGGGTCAGCTCTGGGGCCAACGTCCTGACTTTC CAISESIGAGVSSGANVLTF
TRBD1 TRBJ2-7 TRBV7-9 - TGTGCCAGCAGCTTAGTCGGGCCGGGACAGGGGGCCGTGAACGAGCAGTACTTC CASSLVGPGQGAVNEQYF
TRBD1 TRBJ1-1 TRBV27 - TGTGCCAGCAGTCACGGGACAGTCAACACTGAAGCTTTCTTT CASSHGTVNTEAFF
TRBD2 TRBJ2-1 TRBV30 once TGTGCCTGGAGTGGGCAGCGGGAAGGGTACAATGAGCAGTTCTTC CAWSGQREGYNEQFF
TRBD2 TRBJ2-5 TRBV28 - TGTGCCAGCAGTCCCGGGACTAGCAGGAGACAAGAGACCCAGTACTTC CASSPGTSRRQETQYF
- TRBJ2-6 TRBV11-3 few TGTGCCAGCAGCCGTTCGGAATCTCGACAAAGTCGGGCCAACGTCCTGACTTTC CASSRSESRQSRANVLTF
TRBD2 TRBJ2-1 TRBV7-2 - TGTGCCAGCAGCGCTGGGACTAGCGGAGGGGATGAGCAGTTCTTC CASSAGTSGGDEQFF
- TRBJ2-2 TRBV10-3 - TGTGCCATCAGTGAGTCGTTCAGCACCGGGGAGCTGTTTTTT CAISESFSTGELFF
- TRBJ2-7 TRBV13 once TGTGCCAGCAGCAAAAATGGGTACGAGCAGTACTTC CASSKNGYEQYF
- TRBJ2-7 TRBV7-9 - TGTGCCAGCAGGGACAGAAGTTACGAGCAGTACTTC CASRDRSYEQYF
- TRBJ2-2 TRBV19 - TGTGCCAGTAGTATAGGGGTCATCAACACCGGGGAGCTGTTTTTT CASSIGVINTGELFF
TRBD2 TRBJ2-1 TRBV29-1 - TGCAGCGCGCTACCGGGACTAGCGCACAATGAGCAGTTCTTC CSALPGLAHNEQFF
- TRBJ1-1 TRBV6-1 few TGTGCCAGCAGTGGGGGGGTCCCTGAAGCTTTCTTT CASSGGVPEAFF
TRBD1 TRBJ2-1 TRBV5-1 - TGCGCCAGCAGCTCTCCGGGACAGGGTCGCTATGAGCAGTTCTTC CASSSPGQGRYEQFF
TRBD2 TRBJ2-1 TRBV7-7 - TGTGCTAGCAGTCCCGGGACTAGCGCATACAATGAGCAGTTCTTC CASSPGTSAYNEQFF
- TRBJ2-1 TRBV5-5 - TGTGCCAGCAGCTTGGGCCCTGTAATCTTCAAAGGTGGTGAGCAGTTCTTC CASSLGPVIFKGGEQFF
- TRBJ2-1 TRBV6-5 - TGTGCCAGCAGTTACAACAGCTACAATGAGCAGTTCTTC CASSYNSYNEQFF
- TRBJ1-5 TRBV7-2 - TGTGCCAGCAGCTCATTTGTCGGTCAGCCCCAGCATTTT CASSSFVGQPQHF
- TRBJ1-2 TRBV9 once TGTGCCAGCAGCTCCCACGGGTTCTATGGCTACACCTTC CASSSHGFYGYTF
TRBD2 TRBJ2-1 TRBV25-1 - TGTGCCAGCACCTCCGGACTAGCAGATCCCTACAATGAGCAGTTCTTC CASTSGLADPYNEQFF
TRBD2 TRBJ2-7 TRBV27 - TGTGCCAGCAGTTTAGCGGGAGGACCCTACGAGCAGTACTTC CASSLAGGPYEQYF
- TRBJ2-2 TRBV11-2 - TGTGCCAGCAGCTTAAGACAGGATGGCGCCGGGGAGCTGTTTTTT CASSLRQDGAGELFF
- TRBJ1-1 TRBV6-1 - TGTGCCAGCAGGGCAGATGGAGGCACTGAAGCTTTCTTT CASRADGGTEAFF
- TRBJ1-1 TRBV28 - TGTGCCAGCAGTTTAGGGACTGAAGCTTTCTTT CASSLGTEAFF
- TRBJ2-1 TRBV6-1 - TGTGCCAGCAGTGAAGTAGGGAGAGCGACCAATGAGCAGTTCTTC CASSEVGRATNEQFF
- TRBJ1-2 TRBV27 once TGTGCCAGCAGTTTCCAATCGGACAACTATGGCTACACCTTC CASSFQSDNYGYTF
- TRBJ2-3 TRBV30 - TGTGCCTGGAGTGTCAGGGGATCAGATACGCAGTATTTT CAWSVRGSDTQYF
- TRBJ1-5 TRBV27 - TGTGCCAGCAGTTTAATGATTAATCAGCCCCAGCATTTT CASSLMINQPQHF
TRBD1 TRBJ2-7 TRBV29-1 - TGCAGCGTTTTGGAGCCCCGGGACAGGGGCTACGAGCAGTACTTC CSVLEPRDRGYEQYF
TRBD1 TRBJ2-3 TRBV25-1 - TGTGCCAGCAGTGAACGAGGGGGCGCCGGTATGGTCACAGATACGCAGTATTTT CASSERGGAGMVTDTQYF
TRBD2 TRBJ2-3 TRBV6-5 once TGTGCCAGCCGGGGACTAGCGGGATACACAGATACGCAGTATTTT CASRGLAGYTDTQYF
TRBD1 TRBJ2-7 TRBV28 - TGTGCCAGCAGTGCCGGGACAGCCTACGAGCAGTACTTC CASSAGTAYEQYF
- TRBJ1-3 TRBV29-1 - TGCAGCGTTTCGGGTGGAAACACCATATATTTT CSVSGGNTIYF
TRBD2 TRBJ2-3 TRBV5-4 - TGTGCCAGCAGCCAAACTAGCGGCACTAGCACAGATACGCAGTATTTT CASSQTSGTSTDTQYF
- TRBJ2-7 TRBV28 - TGTGCCAGCAGTTTGGACAGCTCCTACGAGCAGTACTTC CASSLDSSYEQYF